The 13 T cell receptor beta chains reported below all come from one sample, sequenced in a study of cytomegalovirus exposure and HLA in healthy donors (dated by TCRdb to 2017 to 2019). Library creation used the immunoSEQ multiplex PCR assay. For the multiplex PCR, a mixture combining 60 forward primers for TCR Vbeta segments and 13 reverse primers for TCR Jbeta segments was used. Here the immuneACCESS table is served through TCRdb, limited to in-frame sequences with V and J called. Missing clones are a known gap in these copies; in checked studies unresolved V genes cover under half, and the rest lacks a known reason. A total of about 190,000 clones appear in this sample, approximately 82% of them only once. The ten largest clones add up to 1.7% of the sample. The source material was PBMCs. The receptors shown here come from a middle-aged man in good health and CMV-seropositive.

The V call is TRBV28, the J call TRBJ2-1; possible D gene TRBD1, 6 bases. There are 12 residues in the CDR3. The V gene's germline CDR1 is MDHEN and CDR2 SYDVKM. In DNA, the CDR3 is TGTGCGGGGGCAGCGATTGGGGATGAGCAGTTCTTC. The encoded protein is CAGAAIGDEQFF.

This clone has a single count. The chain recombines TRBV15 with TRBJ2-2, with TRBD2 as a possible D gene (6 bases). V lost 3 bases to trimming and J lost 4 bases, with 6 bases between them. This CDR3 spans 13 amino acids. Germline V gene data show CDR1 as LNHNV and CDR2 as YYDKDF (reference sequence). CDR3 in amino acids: CATSRGGTGELFF. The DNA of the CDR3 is TGTGCCACCAGCAGGGGGGGCACCGGGGAGCTGTTTTTT.

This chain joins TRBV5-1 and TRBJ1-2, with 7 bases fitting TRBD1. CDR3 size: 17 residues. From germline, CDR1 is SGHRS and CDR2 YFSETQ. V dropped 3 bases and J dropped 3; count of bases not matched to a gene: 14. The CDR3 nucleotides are TGCGCCAGCAGCTCTGGGGGATACAGGGGAAGTGACTATGGCTACACCTTC. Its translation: CASSSGGYRGSDYGYTF.

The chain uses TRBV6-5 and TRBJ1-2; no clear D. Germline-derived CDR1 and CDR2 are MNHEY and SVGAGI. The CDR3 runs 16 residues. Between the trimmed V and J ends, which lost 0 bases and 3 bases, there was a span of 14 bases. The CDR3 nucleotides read TGTGCCAGCAGTTACTCCTGGGCAGCTTTGGACTATGGCTACACCTTC. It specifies CASSYSWAALDYGYTF.

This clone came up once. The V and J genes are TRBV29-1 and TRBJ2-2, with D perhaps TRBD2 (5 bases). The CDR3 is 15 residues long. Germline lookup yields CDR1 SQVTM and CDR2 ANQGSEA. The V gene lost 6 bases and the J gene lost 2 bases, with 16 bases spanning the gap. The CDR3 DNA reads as TGCAGCGTCCACCTCGTGGAGGAAAACACCGGGGAGCTGTTTTTT. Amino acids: CSVHLVEENTGELFF.

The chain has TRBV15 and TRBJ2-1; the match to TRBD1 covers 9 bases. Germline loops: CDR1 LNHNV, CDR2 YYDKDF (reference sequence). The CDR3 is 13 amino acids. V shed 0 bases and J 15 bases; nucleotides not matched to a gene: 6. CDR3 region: CATSREGDRDSFF. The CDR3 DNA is TGTGCCACCAGCAGAGAAGGGGACAGGGATTCGTTCTTC.

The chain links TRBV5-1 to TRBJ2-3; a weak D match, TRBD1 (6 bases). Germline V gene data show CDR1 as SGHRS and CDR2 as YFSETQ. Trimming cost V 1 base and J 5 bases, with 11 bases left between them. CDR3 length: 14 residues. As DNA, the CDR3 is TGCGCCAGCAGCTTGTTTTTACAGGGAGATACGCAGTATTTT. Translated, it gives CASSLFLQGDTQYF.

The CDR3 DNA reads TGTGCCAGCAGGGGTATCGGGGAAAAACTGTTTTTT. It translates to CASRGIGEKLFF. This chain joins TRBV6-1 and TRBJ1-4; D is unclear. CDR1 and CDR2 from the germline V gene are MNHNS and SASEGT. The CDR3 is 12 amino acids. Trimming removed 6 bases from V and 8 bases from J, with 10 bases in between.

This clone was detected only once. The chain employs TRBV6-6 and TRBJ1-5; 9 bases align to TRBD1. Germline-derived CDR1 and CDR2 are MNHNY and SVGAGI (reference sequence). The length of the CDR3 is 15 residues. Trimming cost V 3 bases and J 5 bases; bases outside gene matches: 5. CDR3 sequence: CASSYSRTGDQPQHF. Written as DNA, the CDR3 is TGTGCCAGCAGTTATTCTCGGACAGGGGATCAGCCCCAGCATTTT.

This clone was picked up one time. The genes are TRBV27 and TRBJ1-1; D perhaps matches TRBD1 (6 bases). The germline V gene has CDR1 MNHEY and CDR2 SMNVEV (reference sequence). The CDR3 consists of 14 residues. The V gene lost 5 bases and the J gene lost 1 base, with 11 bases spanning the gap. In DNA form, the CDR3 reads TGTGCCAGCAGTATTCAACAGGGGAACACTGAAGCTTTCTTT. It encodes CASSIQQGNTEAFF.

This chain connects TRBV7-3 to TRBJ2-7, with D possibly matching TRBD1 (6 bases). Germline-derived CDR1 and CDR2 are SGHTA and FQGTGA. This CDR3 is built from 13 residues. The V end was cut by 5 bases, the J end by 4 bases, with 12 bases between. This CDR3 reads CASSPRTAYEQYF. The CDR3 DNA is TGTGCCAGCAGCCCACGGACAGCTTACGAGCAGTACTTC. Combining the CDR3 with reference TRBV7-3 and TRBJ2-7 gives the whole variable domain GAGVSQTPSNKVTEKGKYVELRCDPISGHTALYWYRQSLGQGPEFLIYFQGTGAADDSGLPNDRFFAVRPEGSVSTLKIQRTERGDSAVYLCASSPRTAYEQYFGPGTRLTVT.

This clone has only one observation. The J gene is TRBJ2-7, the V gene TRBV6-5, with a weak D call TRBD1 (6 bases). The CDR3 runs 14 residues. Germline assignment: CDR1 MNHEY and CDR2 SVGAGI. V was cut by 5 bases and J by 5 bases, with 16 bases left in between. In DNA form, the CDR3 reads TGTGCCAGCAGTCGAACAGGGTACCGGAACGAGCAGTACTTC. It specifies CASSRTGYRNEQYF.

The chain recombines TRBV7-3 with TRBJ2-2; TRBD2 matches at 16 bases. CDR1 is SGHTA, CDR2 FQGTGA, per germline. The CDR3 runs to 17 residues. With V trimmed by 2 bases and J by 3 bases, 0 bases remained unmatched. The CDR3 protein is CASSLGTSGRDTGELFF. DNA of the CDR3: TGTGCCAGCAGCTTAGGGACTAGCGGGAGGGACACCGGGGAGCTGTTTTTT.